These 12 T cell receptor beta chains were sequenced from one sample in a study of T cell repertoires in aging, cancer and after chemotherapy. TCR beta rearrangements were amplified from peripheral blood genomic DNA. TRB rearrangements spanning V, D and J were amplified using mixed TRB-A/B primers. Each CDR3 protein is one row after TCRdb ran MiXCR on the multiplex PCR reads. The sample lists roughly 2,200 distinct CDR3 sequences, 25% seen once, with under 14% in the top ten. The sequencing input was blood. The receptors here all came from a human donor with a solid tumor.

V is TRBV15 and J is TRBJ1-1, with D unresolved. Germline CDR1 and CDR2: LNHNV and YYDKDF (reference sequence). CDR3 size: 14 residues. V was cut by 1 base and J by 10 bases, with 16 bases left in between. DNA of the CDR3: TGTGCCACCAGCAGAGCCCCAGGAGGATGGGGAGCTTTCTTT. The encoded protein is CATSRAPGGWGAFF.

By sample share, this clonotype is large. V is TRBV29-1 and J is TRBJ1-1; D ambiguous. CDR1 and CDR2 from the germline V gene are SQVTM and ANQGSEA. Deletions cut 5 bases from V and 8 bases from J, with 9 bases between. CDR3 length: 10 amino acids. In DNA form, the CDR3 reads TGCAGCGTTCTATACCGGGAAGCTTTCTTT. The encoded protein is CSVLYREAFF.

This clonotype was counted between two and nine times. This chain connects TRBV6-1 to TRBJ2-1; 7 bases are a match to TRBD2. CDR3 length: 15 residues. With V trimmed by 6 bases and J by 4 bases, 9 bases remained unmatched. The germline V gene encodes CDR1 MNHNS and CDR2 SASEGT. DNA for the CDR3: TGTGCCAGCAGGCCAAGACTAGCCGGGTACAATGAGCAGTTCTTC. Translated, it gives CASRPRLAGYNEQFF.

As to this clonotype: A much larger clonotype is one base distant, so this may be a read error. This chain uses TRBV11-2 with TRBJ2-5; 15 bases fit TRBD2. Germline trimming cut 5 bases from V and 5 bases from J; bases unmatched to any gene: 6. The CDR3 totals 16 residues. Germline CDR1 is SGHAT and CDR2 is FQNNGV. The CDR3 DNA is TGTGCCAGCAGCCGGGGGACTAGCGGGGGGCACGAGACCCAGTACTTC. Its protein product is CASSRGTSGGHETQYF.

In its sample, this clonotype ranks as medium-sized. CDR3 nucleotides: TGTGCCAGTAGTATAGATCAGTTCGGGGGCGGTGAGCAGTTCTTC. Translated, it gives CASSIDQFGGGEQFF. The chain is built from TRBV19 and TRBJ2-1; D may match TRBD1 or TRBD2 (6 bases each). The CDR3 totals 15 residues. V lost 0 bases, J lost 9 bases, and 15 bases lay in between. Germline CDR1 reads LNHDA; CDR2 reads SQIVND (reference sequence). Full variable domain (outside the CDR3, taken from reference TRBV19 and TRBJ2-1): DGGITQSPKYLFRKEGQNVTLSCEQNLNHDAMYWYRQDPGQGLRLIYYSQIVNDFQKGDIAEGYSVSREKKESFPLTVTSAQKNPTAFYLCASSIDQFGGGEQFFGPGTRLTVL.

By frequency in the sample, this clonotype is hyperexpanded. The V and J genes are TRBV6-6 and TRBJ2-6; a weak D match, TRBD2 (5 bases). The germline gives CDR1 MNHNY, CDR2 SVGAGI (reference sequence). The CDR3 length is 16 residues. Trimming removed 0 bases at V and 0 bases at J, with 6 bases between. The CDR3 loop reads CASSYSRDSGANVLTF. The CDR3 nucleotides read TGTGCCAGCAGTTACTCTCGGGACTCTGGGGCCAACGTCCTGACTTTC.

Judged by abundance, this clonotype is large. This sequence joins TRBV30 and TRBJ1-1; TRBD1 matches at 9 bases. Unmatched junction bases numbered 8, after V lost 3 bases and J lost 0 bases. This CDR3 spans 16 amino acids. Germline V CDR1 and CDR2: GTSNPN, SVGIG (reference sequence). The CDR3 loop is CAWRLPGQGLNTEAFF. As DNA, the CDR3 is TGTGCCTGGAGACTCCCGGGACAGGGTCTGAACACTGAAGCTTTCTTT.

This chain connects TRBV19 to TRBJ1-3, with a tentative D call TRBD1 (6 bases). Trimming removed 4 bases at V and 1 base at J, with 11 bases between. The CDR3 spans 15 residues. Germline V gives CDR1 LNHDA, CDR2 SQIVND (reference sequence). CDR3 protein: CASSTPTGSGNTIYF. The CDR3 coding sequence is TGTGCCAGTAGTACCCCGACAGGATCTGGAAACACCATATATTTT.

DNA of the CDR3: TGTGCCAGCAGCTTATTTACTAGCGGGAGGGATGAGCAGTTCTTC. Protein product: CASSLFTSGRDEQFF. The chain couples TRBV7-3 to TRBJ2-1, with 13 bases identical to TRBD2. Germline V gene data show CDR1 as SGHTA and CDR2 as FQGTGA. This CDR3 has 15 amino acids. Trimming removed 2 bases from V and 8 bases from J; junction bases left unmatched: 3.

The chain is built from TRBV7-9 and TRBJ1-4; 7 bases are a match to TRBD1. The CDR3 covers 16 residues. The germline CDR1 and CDR2 sequences are SEHNR and FQNEAQ (reference sequence). Losses at the gene ends were 5 bases for V and 8 bases for J; bases not matched to a gene: 14. CDR3 nucleotides: TGTGCCAGCAGCGCGCTCGACAGGGAGGTACCCGAAAAACTGTTTTTT. Translation: CASSALDREVPEKLFF.

This clonotype has just a few counts. V and J are TRBV2 and TRBJ2-2; possibly TRBD1 for D (6 bases). The germline gives CDR1 SNHLY, CDR2 FYNNEI. Trimming removed 4 bases from V and 2 bases from J, with 11 bases in between. This CDR3 comprises 15 residues. CDR3 nucleotide sequence: TGTGCCAGCAGTGGGAGGACAGTAAACACCGGGGAGCTGTTTTTT. It translates to CASSGRTVNTGELFF. Combining the CDR3 with reference TRBV2 and TRBJ2-2 gives the whole variable domain EPEVTQTPSHQVTQMGQEVILRCVPISNHLYFYWYRQILGQKVEFLVSFYNNEISEKSEIFDDQFSVERPDGSNFTLKIRSTKLEDSAMYFCASSGRTVNTGELFFGEGSRLTVL.

CDR3 sequence: CASSHQRTAEKLFF. DNA for the CDR3: TGCGCCAGCAGCCATCAACGGACGGCTGAAAAACTGTTTTTT. The rearrangement uses TRBV4-1 and TRBJ1-4; D is ambiguous. Between the trimmed V and J ends, which lost 3 bases and 7 bases, there was a span of 12 bases. Per germline, CDR1 MGHRA and CDR2 YSYEKL. The CDR3 consists of 14 residues.